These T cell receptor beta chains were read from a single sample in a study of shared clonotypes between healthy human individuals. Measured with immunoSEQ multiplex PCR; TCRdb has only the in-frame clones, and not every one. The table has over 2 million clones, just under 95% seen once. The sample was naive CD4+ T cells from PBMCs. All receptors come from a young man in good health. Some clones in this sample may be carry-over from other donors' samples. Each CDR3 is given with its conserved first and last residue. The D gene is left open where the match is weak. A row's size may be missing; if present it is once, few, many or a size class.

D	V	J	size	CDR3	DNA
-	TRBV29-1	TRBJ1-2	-	CSVDRHANYGYTF	TGCAGCGTAGATCGACACGCTAACTATGGCTACACCTTC
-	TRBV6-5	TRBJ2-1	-	CASSGAKDEQFF	TGTGCCAGCAGTGGGGCGAAGGATGAGCAGTTCTTC
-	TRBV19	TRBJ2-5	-	CASSQRETQYF	TGTGCCAGTAGCCAAAGGGAGACCCAGTACTTC
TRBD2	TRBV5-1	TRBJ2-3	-	CASSLGLAGQASTDTQYF	TGCGCCAGCAGCTTGGGACTAGCGGGACAAGCATCCACAGATACGCAGTATTTT
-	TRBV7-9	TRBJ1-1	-	CASSLQGGLTEAFF	TGTGCCAGCAGCCTCCAGGGAGGACTGACTGAAGCTTTCTTT
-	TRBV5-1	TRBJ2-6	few	CASSLADRYSGANVLTF	TGCGCCAGCAGCTTGGCAGACAGGTATTCTGGGGCCAACGTCCTGACTTTC
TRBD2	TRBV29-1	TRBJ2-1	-	CSVGGGLALWNEQFF	TGCAGCGTTGGAGGCGGACTAGCTCTTTGGAATGAGCAGTTCTTC
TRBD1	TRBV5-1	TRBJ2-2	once	CASSFGDSSNTGELFF	TGCGCCAGCAGCTTCGGGGACAGCTCGAACACCGGGGAGCTGTTTTTT
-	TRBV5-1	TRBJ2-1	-	CASSQHWAGGPSNEQFF	TGCGCCAGCAGCCAACACTGGGCGGGTGGGCCTAGCAATGAGCAGTTCTTC
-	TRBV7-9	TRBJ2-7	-	CASIPGGVGQFPYEQYF	TGTGCCAGCATCCCCGGGGGAGTAGGACAGTTCCCCTACGAGCAGTACTTC
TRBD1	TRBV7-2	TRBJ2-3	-	CASSTRDRVADTQYF	TGTGCCAGCAGCACCCGAGACAGGGTAGCAGATACGCAGTATTTT
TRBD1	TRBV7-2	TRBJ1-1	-	CASSFVQGGNTEAFF	TGTGCCAGCAGCTTCGTCCAGGGGGGGAACACTGAAGCTTTCTTT
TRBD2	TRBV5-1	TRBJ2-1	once	CASNYFTSGRNGNEQFF	TGCGCCAGCAATTACTTTACTAGCGGGAGAAACGGCAATGAGCAGTTCTTC
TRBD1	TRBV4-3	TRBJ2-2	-	CASRRIADRENTGELFF	TGCGCCAGCAGACGCATTGCAGACAGGGAGAACACCGGGGAGCTGTTTTTT
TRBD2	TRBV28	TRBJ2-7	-	CASSRAGVSEQYF	TGTGCCAGCAGCCGAGCGGGAGTCAGCGAGCAGTACTTC
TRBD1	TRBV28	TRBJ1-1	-	CASRSQGVEAFF	TGTGCCAGCAGGAGTCAGGGGGTTGAAGCTTTCTTT
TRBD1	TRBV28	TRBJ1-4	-	CASRPTGVGEKLFF	TGTGCCAGCAGACCTACAGGGGTTGGGGAAAAACTGTTTTTT
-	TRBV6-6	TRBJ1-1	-	CASRSQGTSGTEAFF	TGTGCCAGCAGATCCCAGGGTACCTCGGGGACTGAAGCTTTCTTT
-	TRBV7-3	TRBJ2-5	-	CASSRDVDQETQYF	TGTGCCAGCAGCAGGGATGTAGATCAAGAGACCCAGTACTTC
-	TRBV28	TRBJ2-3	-	CASTSSRRVGTQYF	TGTGCCAGCACCTCCTCTCGGCGAGTTGGTACGCAGTATTTT
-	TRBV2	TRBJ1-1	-	CASSRGQSDTEAFF	TGTGCCAGCAGCCGAGGACAGTCGGACACTGAAGCTTTCTTT
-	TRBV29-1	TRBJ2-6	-	CSVEVDSGANVLTF	TGCAGCGTTGAGGTTGACTCTGGGGCCAACGTCCTGACTTTC
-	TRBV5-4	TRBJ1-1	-	CASSLDGGEGTEAFF	TGTGCCAGCAGCTTGGATGGGGGCGAAGGCACTGAAGCTTTCTTT
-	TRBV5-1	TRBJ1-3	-	CASSPGFDRSSGNTIYF	TGCGCCAGCAGCCCTGGATTTGACAGAAGCTCTGGAAACACCATATATTTT
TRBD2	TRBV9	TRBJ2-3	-	CASSGGAGGPTDTQYF	TGTGCCAGCAGCGGAGGGGCGGGAGGGCCGACAGATACGCAGTATTTT
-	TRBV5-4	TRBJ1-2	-	CASTRGDHGYTF	TGTGCCAGTACACGTGGGGACCATGGCTACACCTTC
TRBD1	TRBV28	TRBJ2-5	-	CASSLPTGGAETQYF	TGTGCCAGCAGTTTACCCACAGGGGGCGCGGAGACCCAGTACTTC
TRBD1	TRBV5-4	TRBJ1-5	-	CATQRTGEGNQPQHF	TGTGCCACCCAGAGGACAGGGGAGGGCAATCAGCCCCAGCATTTT
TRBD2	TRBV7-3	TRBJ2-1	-	CASSLLQASGGPGGQFF	TGTGCCAGCAGCCTATTACAGGCTAGCGGGGGCCCAGGGGGGCAGTTCTTC
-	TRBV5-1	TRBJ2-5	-	CASSSGRGETQYF	TGCGCCAGCAGCTCGGGACGCGGGGAGACCCAGTACTTC
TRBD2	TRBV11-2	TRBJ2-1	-	CASSLVGSGRSSRNEQFF	TGTGCCAGCAGCTTAGTAGGTAGCGGGAGATCCTCAAGAAATGAGCAGTTCTTC
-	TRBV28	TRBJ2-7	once	CASSLPGAAYEQYF	TGTGCCAGCAGTTTACCCGGCGCCGCCTACGAGCAGTACTTC
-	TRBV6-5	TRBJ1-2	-	CASSSGPWGYTF	TGTGCCAGCAGTTCAGGGCCTTGGGGCTACACCTTC
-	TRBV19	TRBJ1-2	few	CASSLGVGGGYTF	TGTGCCAGTAGTCTAGGGGTAGGTGGCGGCTACACCTTC
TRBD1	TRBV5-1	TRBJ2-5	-	CASSLGGQKETQYF	TGCGCCAGCAGCTTGGGGGGACAGAAAGAGACCCAGTACTTC
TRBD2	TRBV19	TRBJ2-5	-	CASSSPYGSGRAETQYF	TGTGCCAGTAGTTCTCCCTATGGTAGCGGGAGAGCGGAGACCCAGTACTTC
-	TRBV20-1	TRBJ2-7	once	CSARPRDEQYF	TGCAGTGCTAGACCCAGGGATGAGCAGTACTTC
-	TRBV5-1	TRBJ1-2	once	CASRDRAHEGYTF	TGCGCCAGCAGGGACAGAGCACATGAGGGCTACACCTTC
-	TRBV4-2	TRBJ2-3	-	CASSQVNRRNTDTQYF	TGTGCCAGCAGCCAAGTAAATCGGCGGAACACAGATACGCAGTATTTT
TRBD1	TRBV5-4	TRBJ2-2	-	CASSLVQGDYGELFF	TGTGCCAGCAGCTTGGTCCAGGGGGATTACGGGGAGCTGTTTTTT
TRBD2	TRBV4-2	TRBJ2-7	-	CASSQEPSAIAGGYEQYF	TGTGCCAGCAGCCAGGAACCATCAGCTATAGCGGGAGGGTACGAGCAGTACTTC
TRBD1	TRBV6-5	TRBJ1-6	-	CASSYSRTGLGSPLHF	TGTGCCAGCAGTTACTCCCGGACAGGGTTAGGATCACCCCTCCACTTT
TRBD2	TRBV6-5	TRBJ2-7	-	CASSYAAGGLGEQYF	TGTGCCAGCAGTTATGCAGCGGGAGGGCTAGGTGAGCAGTACTTC
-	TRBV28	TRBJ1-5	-	CASRVRRSPAYSNQPQHF	TGTGCCAGCAGAGTAAGGAGGTCACCCGCTTATAGCAATCAGCCCCAGCATTTT
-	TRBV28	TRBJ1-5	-	CASSSPVLFQPQHF	TGTGCCAGCAGTTCGCCGGTGCTTTTTCAGCCCCAGCATTTT
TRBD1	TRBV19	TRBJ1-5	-	CASSTGQGGRRQPQHF	TGTGCCAGTAGTACGGGACAGGGGGGTCGGAGACAGCCCCAGCATTTT
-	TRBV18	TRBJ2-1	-	CASSPDYNEQFF	TGTGCCAGCTCACCAGACTACAATGAGCAGTTCTTC
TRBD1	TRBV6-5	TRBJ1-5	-	CASSSRTGSNQPQHF	TGTGCCAGCAGTTCCCGGACAGGGAGCAATCAGCCCCAGCATTTT
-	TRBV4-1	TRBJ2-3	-	CASSYRQEARSDTQYF	TGCGCCAGCAGTTATAGACAGGAGGCCCGGTCAGATACGCAGTATTTT
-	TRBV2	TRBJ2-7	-	CASSVLGGYEQYF	TGTGCCAGCAGTGTTCTAGGGGGCTACGAGCAGTACTTC
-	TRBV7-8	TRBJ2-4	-	CASSSPERGGDIQYF	TGTGCCAGCAGCTCCCCAGAGCGAGGGGGGGACATTCAGTACTTC
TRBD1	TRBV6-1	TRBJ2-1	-	CASSAGQAPNEQFF	TGTGCCAGCAGTGCGGGACAGGCCCCCAATGAGCAGTTCTTC
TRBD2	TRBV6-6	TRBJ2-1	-	CASSPRTSGRYNEQFF	TGTGCCAGCAGTCCCCGGACTAGCGGGAGGTACAATGAGCAGTTCTTC
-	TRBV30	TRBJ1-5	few	CAWSGMSNQPQHF	TGTGCCTGGAGTGGAATGAGTAACCAGCCCCAGCATTTT
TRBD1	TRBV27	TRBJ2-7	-	CASSPRTGNYEQYF	TGTGCCAGCAGTCCTCGGACAGGGAACTACGAGCAGTACTTC